The 8 T cell receptor beta chains below were found in one sample sequenced in a study of T cell responses to AZD1222 COVID-19 vaccine. The repertoire was sequenced with immunoSEQ multiplex PCR; TCRdb's copy has only in-frame clones and lacks some. Of approximately 200,000 clones listed, about nine tenths were seen once; the top ten hold nearly 3.5%. Sequenced material: peripheral blood, taken 28 days after the second AZD1222 dose. The receptors shown here come from an adult who received the AZD1222 COVID-19 vaccine.

The rearrangement joins TRBV28 to TRBJ2-1; tentative D call: TRBD1 (5 bases). This CDR3 region has 18 residues. Between the trimmed V and J ends, which lost 1 base and 3 bases, there was a span of 19 bases. Per germline, CDR1 MDHEN and CDR2 SYDVKM. The CDR3 reads CASSLFGRESQVYNEQFF. As DNA, the CDR3 is TGTGCCAGCAGTTTATTCGGCAGGGAATCCCAGGTCTACAATGAGCAGTTCTTC.

The chain combines TRBV15 with TRBJ1-2; D is undetermined. V was shortened by 4 bases and J by 3 bases, with 6 bases between the two germline ends. Germline CDR1 and CDR2: LNHNV and YYDKDF (reference sequence). This CDR3 is built from 12 residues. Written as DNA, the CDR3 is TGTGCCACCAGCACTAGTGACTATGGCTACACCTTC. Translating it yields CATSTSDYGYTF.

The chain links TRBV5-1 to TRBJ2-7; D might be TRBD2 (5 bases). Deletions cut 0 bases from V and 6 bases from J, with 10 bases between. This CDR3 spans 13 amino acids. Germline values: CDR1 SGHRS, CDR2 YFSETQ. In nucleotides, the CDR3 is TGCGCCAGCAGCTTGGGCCCCGGGATCGAGCAGTACTTC. It specifies CASSLGPGIEQYF.

The V gene is TRBV6-5, the J gene TRBJ1-2; D perhaps matches TRBD1 (6 bases). Looked up from germline, CDR1 is MNHEY and CDR2 is SVGAGI. Trimming left V 2 bases short and J 1 base short, with 14 bases between. The CDR3 runs 16 residues. The CDR3 is CASSYTSDSLNYGYTF. DNA of the CDR3: TGTGCCAGCAGTTACACGTCGGACAGCCTTAACTATGGCTACACCTTC.

The rearrangement links TRBV19 to TRBJ2-7, with 11 bases fitting TRBD1. V trimming: 3 bases; J trimming: 7 bases; junction bases outside the gene matches: 8. CDR3 length: 15 residues. Germline assignment: CDR1 LNHDA and CDR2 SQIVND (reference sequence). In DNA form, the CDR3 reads TGTGCCAGTAGTATCAGTGGACAGGGGGCGTGGGAGCAGTACTTC. Amino acids: CASSISGQGAWEQYF.

The rearrangement links TRBV19 to TRBJ1-2; possibly TRBD1 for D (5 bases). This CDR3 is 13 amino acids long. Deletions cut 3 bases from V and 4 bases from J, with 9 bases between. Germline V gene data show CDR1 as LNHDA and CDR2 as SQIVND (reference sequence). CDR3 in DNA: TGTGCCAGTAGTATCGTAACAGGCTATGGCTACACCTTC. Protein product: CASSIVTGYGYTF.

The rearrangement joins TRBV28 to TRBJ1-1; a possible D gene is TRBD1 (5 bases). Trimming removed 2 bases at V and 2 bases at J, with 9 bases between. Germline loops: CDR1 MDHEN, CDR2 SYDVKM. The CDR3 runs to 14 residues. CDR3 residues: CASSLGAGNTEAFF. The CDR3 nucleotides are TGTGCCAGCAGTTTAGGGGCAGGTAACACTGAAGCTTTCTTT.

The chain couples TRBV14 to TRBJ2-5; D is undetermined. Deletions cut 0 bases from V and 1 base from J, with 15 bases between. CDR3 length equals 17 residues. Looked up from germline, CDR1 is SGHDN and CDR2 is FVKESK. The DNA for the CDR3 is TGTGCCAGCAGCCAAGATCACGGGCCATTCATCCAAGAGACCCAGTACTTC. Its translation is CASSQDHGPFIQETQYF.